The 29 T cell receptor beta chains in this list originate from one sample, sequenced in a study of CD8 T cells in Susac syndrome. Reverse transcription of 0.5 to 1 ug RNA was performed with random hexamers. TCRdb re-analysed the immunoSEQ multiplex PCR reads in MiXCR, keeping a single row per CDR3 protein. The sample includes 130,000 or so distinct CDR3 sequences, around 94% of them seen just once. Material for sequencing was CD8+ T cells from PBMCs. The source of these receptors is a human donor with Susac syndrome.

The V and J genes are TRBV7-9 and TRBJ2-3; no firm D call. Per the germline V gene, CDR1 is SEHNR and CDR2 is FQNEAQ (reference sequence). The CDR3 is made up of 15 amino acids. The V end lost 5 bases, the J end lost 2 bases, and 14 bases lay between the germline ends. The CDR3 bases are TGTGCCAGCAGCCCGAGACTGGACCTCACAGATACGCAGTATTTT. Translation gives CASSPRLDLTDTQYF. Using reference TRBV7-9 and TRBJ2-3 for the parts outside the CDR3, the full variable domain is DTGVSQNPRHKITKRGQNVTFRCDPISEHNRLYWYRQTLGQGPEFLTYFQNEAQLEKSRLLSDRFSAERPKGSFSTLEIQRTEQGDSAMYLCASSPRLDLTDTQYFGPGTRLTVL.

This clonotype was seen only once. This chain uses TRBV7-8 with TRBJ2-1, with 13 bases aligning to TRBD2. CDR3 size: 15 residues. V gave up 6 bases and J gave up 6 bases; unmatched junction bases: 5. Germline V CDR1 and CDR2: SGHVS, FQNEAQ. The CDR3 DNA reads as TGTGCCAGCAGACTACTAGCGGGGGGGCTCAATGAGCAGTTCTTC. It specifies CASRLLAGGLNEQFF.

This chain links TRBV3-1 with TRBJ2-3, with D perhaps matching TRBD1 (5 bases). The CDR3 runs to 14 residues. V dropped 2 bases and J dropped 2 bases, with 8 bases sitting between them. Looked up from germline, CDR1 is LGHDT and CDR2 is YNNKEL (reference sequence). CDR3 bases: TGTGCCAGCAGCCAAATGACAGACACAGATACGCAGTATTTT. This sequence encodes CASSQMTDTDTQYF.

The rearrangement links TRBV27 to TRBJ2-5; D is tentatively TRBD1 or TRBD2 (5 bases each). V was pared by 5 bases and J by 5 bases, with 18 bases between. Germline values: CDR1 MNHEY, CDR2 SMNVEV (reference sequence). The CDR3 length is 15 residues. CDR3 nucleotides: TGTGCCAGCAGTCCCGTTAGGGCCTGGGGGGAGACCCAGTACTTC. Residues: CASSPVRAWGETQYF.

This chain links TRBV7-8 with TRBJ1-1; tentative D call: TRBD1 (5 bases). The germline gives CDR1 SGHVS, CDR2 FQNEAQ. Between the trimmed V and J ends, which lost 1 base and 1 base, there was a span of 7 bases. The length of the CDR3 is 14 residues. The CDR3 nucleotides read TGTGCCAGCAGCTTAGAGACAGAGAACACTGAAGCTTTCTTT. Translating it yields CASSLETENTEAFF.

The V call is TRBV25-1, the J call TRBJ1-1; D is perhaps TRBD1 (5 bases). V gave up 4 bases and J gave up 4 bases, with 10 bases separating them. Germline V gene lookup returns CDR1 MGHDK and CDR2 SYGVNS. The CDR3 consists of 13 residues. The CDR3 nucleotides read TGTGCCAGCAGTGGAGGGGTAGGCACTGAAGCTTTCTTT. Translating it yields CASSGGVGTEAFF.

The V gene is TRBV12-3 or TRBV12-4, the J gene TRBJ1-1, with 11 bases fitting TRBD1. This CDR3 is 12 amino acids long. The ends lost 6 bases at V and 10 bases at J; junction bases unmatched: 4. CDR3 sequence: CASSPGTGGAFF. The CDR3 DNA reads as TGTGCCAGCAGCCCTGGGACAGGGGGAGCTTTCTTT.

CDR3 DNA sequence: TGTGCCAGCAGCTTTCAGGGGGCCCAATTAGCGAACACCGGGGAGCTGTTTTTT. Its protein product is CASSFQGAQLANTGELFF. This chain uses TRBV5-6 with TRBJ2-2; 8 bases are a match to TRBD1. The CDR3 is 18 amino acids. CDR1 and CDR2 from the germline V gene are SGHDT and YYEEEE. With V trimmed by 2 bases and J by 0 bases, 9 bases remained unmatched. Using reference TRBV5-6 and TRBJ2-2 for the parts outside the CDR3, the full variable domain is DAGVTQSPTHLIKTRGQQVTLRCSPKSGHDTVSWYQQALGQGPQFIFQYYEEEERQRGNFPDRFSGHQFPNYSSELNVNALLLGDSALYLCASSFQGAQLANTGELFFGEGSRLTVL.

J is TRBJ2-7 and V is TRBV15; TRBD2 is a possible D gene (5 bases). V lost 8 bases to trimming and J lost 7 bases, with 15 bases between them. The germline V gene encodes CDR1 LNHNV and CDR2 YYDKDF (reference sequence). The CDR3 sequence is 12 residues long. The CDR3 coding sequence is TGTGCCACCGGGTGGCCCCCGGGGGAGCAGTACTTC. It yields the protein CATGWPPGEQYF.

The genes are TRBV7-6 and TRBJ2-3; either TRBD1 or TRBD2 may fit D (6 bases each). This CDR3 has 15 residues. The V end lost 4 bases, the J end lost 2 bases, and 13 bases lay between the germline ends. Germline loops: CDR1 SGHVS, CDR2 FNYEAQ. The CDR3 here is CASSSFGGVTDTQYF. DNA of the CDR3: TGTGCCAGCAGCTCGTTCGGGGGCGTCACAGATACGCAGTATTTT.

To note about this clonotype: The DNA is omitted, as the CDR3 cannot be located on it reliably, and the CDR3 follows TCRdb's listing. This chain's CDR3 is CASSTSGLASYEQYF. V usage is TRBV7-2 and J usage is TRBJ2-7; the table's TRBD2 call for D was not verified on the DNA. Termini included, the CDR3 measures 15 amino acids. The germline V gene encodes CDR1 SGHTA and CDR2 FQGNSA.

The CDR3 nucleotides read TGTGCCAGCAGAGAGGATGAAACTAATGAAAAACTGTTTTTT. Translating it yields CASREDETNEKLFF. The chain employs TRBV12-3 or TRBV12-4 and TRBJ1-4; no firm D call. V was pared by 6 bases and J by 1 base, with 9 bases between. The CDR3 consists of 14 residues.

The V and J genes are TRBV4-1 and TRBJ1-4, with TRBD1 identical over 7 bases. J was trimmed by 7 bases and V by 7 bases; bases with no gene match: 12. CDR3 length: 15 amino acids. Germline loops: CDR1 MGHRA, CDR2 YSYEKL. The CDR3 DNA reads TGCGCCAGCACCCCAGGAGTAGGGGGCGTTGAAAAACTGTTTTTT. Its translation is CASTPGVGGVEKLFF.

This clonotype was seen a single time. This chain links TRBV20-1 with TRBJ1-1; 7 nucleotides line up with TRBD1. The CDR3 spans 15 residues. The germline gives CDR1 DFQATT, CDR2 SNEGSKA (reference sequence). CDR3 sequence reads: CSAQGTALMNTEAFF. The CDR3, as DNA: TGCAGCGCTCAGGGGACAGCTTTAATGAACACTGAAGCTTTCTTT.

The chain uses TRBV27 and TRBJ1-4, with D perhaps TRBD1 (6 bases). Germline V gene sequence: CDR1 MNHEY, CDR2 SMNVEV (reference sequence). The germline V and J ends were trimmed by 5 bases and 11 bases, with 9 bases remaining between them. There are 11 residues in the CDR3. The CDR3 is CASSPGQKLFF. CDR3 DNA: TGTGCCAGCAGTCCCGGACAGAAACTGTTTTTT.

The chain recombines TRBV12-3 or TRBV12-4 with TRBJ2-5, with D possibly being TRBD1 (6 bases). V lost 3 bases and J 3 bases, leaving 8 bases between the germline ends. The CDR3 is 13 amino acids. CDR3 in DNA: TGTGCCAGCAGTTTTACAGGGAAAGAGACCCAGTACTTC. Amino acids: CASSFTGKETQYF.

This chain connects TRBV6-1 to TRBJ1-1; unclear D gene. Deletions cut 7 bases from V and 8 bases from J, with 11 bases between. CDR1 MNHNS and CDR2 SASEGT come from the germline V gene. The CDR3 is made up of 11 amino acids. The CDR3 DNA reads TGTGCCAGCATTCGGGTCCCGGAAGCTTTCTTT. Protein: CASIRVPEAFF.

The V and J genes are TRBV13 and TRBJ2-3, with 10 positions matching TRBD2. The CDR3 consists of 18 residues. Losses at the gene ends were 1 base for V and 4 bases for J; bases not matched to a gene: 11. Germline assignment: CDR1 PRHDT and CDR2 FYEKMQ (reference sequence). CDR3 sequence reads: CASSLVGASGGGADTQYF. The CDR3 nucleotides read TGTGCCAGCAGCTTAGTGGGCGCTAGCGGGGGAGGAGCAGATACGCAGTATTTT.

The V gene is TRBV7-9, the J gene TRBJ1-3; D perhaps matches TRBD1 (6 bases). V dropped 2 bases and J dropped 2 bases, with 16 bases sitting between them. The CDR3 consists of 17 residues. Germline loops: CDR1 SEHNR, CDR2 FQNEAQ (reference sequence). CDR3 sequence: CASSLTQDRPPGNTIYF. As DNA, the CDR3 is TGTGCCAGCAGCTTAACCCAAGACAGGCCTCCTGGAAACACCATATATTTT.

V and J are TRBV7-9 and TRBJ2-7, with a possible D match to TRBD1 (6 bases). Germline CDR1 reads SEHNR; CDR2 reads FQNEAQ (reference sequence). The CDR3 contains 12 residues. V was cut by 5 bases and J by 5 bases, with 10 bases left in between. The CDR3 region has the DNA TGTGCCAGCAGCCCACAGGGAAACGAGCAGTACTTC. Its translation is CASSPQGNEQYF.

V usage is TRBV15 and J usage is TRBJ2-1; D ambiguous. The germline V and J ends were trimmed by 4 bases and 10 bases, with 8 bases remaining between them. The CDR3 is 11 residues long. CDR1 LNHNV and CDR2 YYDKDF come from the germline V gene (reference sequence). CDR3 DNA sequence: TGTGCCACCAGCACCTTGACAGAGCAGTTCTTC. Translation gives CATSTLTEQFF.

V and J are TRBV12-3 or TRBV12-4 and TRBJ2-1, with 11 nucleotides matching TRBD2. CDR3 length equals 14 residues. The V gene end was trimmed by 5 bases and the J gene end by 7 bases; junction bases not matched to a gene: 4. For the CDR3, the DNA is TGTGCCAGCAGTCTAACTAGCGGGGGAAATGAGCAGTTCTTC. Protein product: CASSLTSGGNEQFF.

The table lists this clonotype with a count of one. This chain links TRBV9 with TRBJ2-3; possibly TRBD1 for D (6 bases). From germline, CDR1 is SGDLS and CDR2 YYNGEE. V lost 0 bases, J lost 5 bases, and 7 bases lay in between. The CDR3 has 13 amino acids. The CDR3 DNA reads as TGTGCCAGCAGCGTAGAAGGGGGAGATACGCAGTATTTT. It codes for CASSVEGGDTQYF.

V is TRBV13 and J is TRBJ2-3; maybe TRBD2 (7 bases). CDR1 is PRHDT, CDR2 FYEKMQ, per germline (reference sequence). The CDR3 is 15 residues long. The V gene lost 6 bases and the J gene lost 0 bases, with 13 bases spanning the gap. In DNA form, the CDR3 reads TGTGCCAGCAGGCTACGGGGGGCCAGCACAGATACGCAGTATTTT. Amino acids: CASRLRGASTDTQYF.

This clonotype was recorded once. The CDR3 is CASSFGPGTENYEQYF. In nucleotides, the CDR3 is TGTGCCAGCAGTTTCGGTCCCGGGACGGAGAACTACGAGCAGTACTTC. This sequence joins TRBV28 and TRBJ2-7; D tentatively reads TRBD1 or TRBD2 (5 bases each). Germline V gene data show CDR1 as MDHEN and CDR2 as SYDVKM. The germline V and J ends were trimmed by 3 bases and 3 bases, with 18 bases remaining between them. This CDR3 spans 16 amino acids.

The chain has TRBV29-1 and TRBJ1-1; TRBD1 might be the D (5 bases). CDR3 length equals 12 residues. The V gene's germline CDR1 is SQVTM and CDR2 ANQGSEA. Trimming cost V 5 bases and J 1 base, with 8 bases left between them. The CDR3 spells CSVMTENTEAFF. The CDR3 nucleotides are TGCAGCGTTATGACAGAGAACACTGAAGCTTTCTTT. The full variable domain, its missing parts supplied by reference TRBV29-1 and TRBJ1-1, is SAVISQKPSRDICQRGTSLTIQCQVDSQVTMMFWYRQQPGQSLTLIATANQGSEATYESGFVIDKFPISRPNLTFSTLTVSNMSPEDSSIYLCSVMTENTEAFFGQGTRLTVV.

This chain connects TRBV7-2 to TRBJ1-2, with D unresolved. CDR1 SGHTA and CDR2 FQGNSA come from the germline V gene. This CDR3 comprises 13 residues. V was pared by 3 bases and J by 6 bases, with 11 bases between. CDR3 sequence: CASSFPGRDGYTF. CDR3 nucleotides: TGTGCCAGCAGCTTCCCGGGGAGGGATGGCTACACCTTC. The complete variable domain, with remaining parts taken from reference TRBV7-2 and TRBJ1-2, reads GAGVSQSPSNKVTEKGKDVELRCDPISGHTALYWYRQSLGQGLEFLIYFQGNSAPDKSGLPSDRFSAERTGGSVSTLTIQRTQQEDSAVYLCASSFPGRDGYTFGSGTRLTVV.

The V call is TRBV6-2 or TRBV6-3, the J call TRBJ2-5; the D gene is possibly TRBD1 (6 bases). The V and J ends lost 0 bases and 11 bases respectively, with 16 bases between them. This CDR3 has 14 residues. The germline V gene encodes CDR1 MNHEY and CDR2 SVGEGT. CDR3 DNA: TGTGCCAGCAGTTACTCGCCAGGGGAGAGAGAGCAGTACTTC. This encodes CASSYSPGEREQYF.

V gene TRBV13 combines with J gene TRBJ2-2; D may match TRBD1 or TRBD2 (6 bases each). CDR1 and CDR2 (germline): PRHDT, FYEKMQ (reference sequence). The CDR3 totals 15 residues. V was cut by 3 bases and J by 4 bases, with 12 bases left in between. The CDR3 region is CASSFTGGGTGELFF. The DNA for the CDR3 is TGTGCCAGCAGCTTTACCGGGGGCGGCACCGGGGAGCTGTTTTTT.